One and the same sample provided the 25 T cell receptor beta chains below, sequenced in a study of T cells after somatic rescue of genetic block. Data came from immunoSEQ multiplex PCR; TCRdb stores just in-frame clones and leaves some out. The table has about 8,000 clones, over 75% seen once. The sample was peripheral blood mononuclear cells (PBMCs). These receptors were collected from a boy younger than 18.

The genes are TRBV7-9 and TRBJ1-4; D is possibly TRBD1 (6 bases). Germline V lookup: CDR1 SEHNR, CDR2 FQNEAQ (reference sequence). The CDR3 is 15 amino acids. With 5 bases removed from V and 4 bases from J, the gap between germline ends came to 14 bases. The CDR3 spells CASSPSGTNNEKLFF. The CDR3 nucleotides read TGTGCCAGCAGCCCCTCCGGGACAAATAATGAAAAACTGTTTTTT.

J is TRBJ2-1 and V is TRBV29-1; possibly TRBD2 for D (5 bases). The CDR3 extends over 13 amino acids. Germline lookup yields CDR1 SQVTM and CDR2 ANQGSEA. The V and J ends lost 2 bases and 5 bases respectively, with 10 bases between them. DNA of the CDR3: TGCAGCGTTGAACCCCGGGGAGACAATGAGCAGTTCTTC. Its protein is CSVEPRGDNEQFF.

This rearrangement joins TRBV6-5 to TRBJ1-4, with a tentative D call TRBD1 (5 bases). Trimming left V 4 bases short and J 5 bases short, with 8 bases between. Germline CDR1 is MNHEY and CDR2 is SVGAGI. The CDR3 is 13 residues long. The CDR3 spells CASSFRGNEKLFF. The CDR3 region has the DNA TGTGCCAGCAGTTTCCGGGGCAATGAAAAACTGTTTTTT.

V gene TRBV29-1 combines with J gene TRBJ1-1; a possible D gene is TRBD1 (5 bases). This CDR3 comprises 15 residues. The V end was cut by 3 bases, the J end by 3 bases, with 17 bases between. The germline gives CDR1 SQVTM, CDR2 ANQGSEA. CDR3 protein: CSVEMPGNWDTEAFF. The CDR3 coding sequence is TGCAGCGTTGAGATGCCAGGGAATTGGGACACTGAAGCTTTCTTT.

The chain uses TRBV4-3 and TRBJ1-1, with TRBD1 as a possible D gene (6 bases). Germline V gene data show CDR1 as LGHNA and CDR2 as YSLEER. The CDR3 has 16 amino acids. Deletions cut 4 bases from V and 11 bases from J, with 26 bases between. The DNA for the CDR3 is TGCGCCAGCAGCCTGACGGCAGGGGATTTTGTCGCGTGGGCTTTCTTT. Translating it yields CASSLTAGDFVAWAFF.

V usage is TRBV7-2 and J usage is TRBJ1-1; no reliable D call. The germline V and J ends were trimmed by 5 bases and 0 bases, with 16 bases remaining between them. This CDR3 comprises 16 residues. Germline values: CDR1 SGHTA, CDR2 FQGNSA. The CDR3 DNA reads TGTGCCAGCAGCGGTGAGCGGATGGGGATGAACACTGAAGCTTTCTTT. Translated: CASSGERMGMNTEAFF. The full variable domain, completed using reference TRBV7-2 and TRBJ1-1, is GAGVSQSPSNKVTEKGKDVELRCDPISGHTALYWYRQSLGQGLEFLIYFQGNSAPDKSGLPSDRFSAERTGGSVSTLTIQRTQQEDSAVYLCASSGERMGMNTEAFFGQGTRLTVV.

The CDR3 is CASSHEYSNQPQHF. The CDR3 region has the DNA TGTGCCAGCAGTCACGAGTATAGCAATCAGCCCCAGCATTTT. This chain uses TRBV7-2 with TRBJ1-5; no clear D. V gave up 6 bases and J gave up 0 bases, with 9 bases separating them. Germline CDR1 and CDR2: SGHTA and FQGNSA. CDR3 length: 14 residues.

CDR3: CASSQRTSGTYEQYF. CDR3 nucleotides: TGTGCCAGCAGCCAGAGGACTAGCGGGACCTACGAGCAGTACTTC. The rearrangement links TRBV4-2 to TRBJ2-7; 12 nucleotides line up with TRBD2. There are 15 residues in the CDR3. V lost 3 bases, J lost 2 bases, and 2 bases stayed unmatched. Germline CDR1 reads LGHNA; CDR2 reads YNFKEQ.

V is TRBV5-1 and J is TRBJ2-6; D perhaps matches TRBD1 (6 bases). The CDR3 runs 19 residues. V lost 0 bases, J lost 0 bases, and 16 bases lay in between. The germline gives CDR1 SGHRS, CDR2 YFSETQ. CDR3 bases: TGCGCCAGCAGCTTGGACCGCCGGGACAAGGACTCTGGGGCCAACGTCCTGACTTTC. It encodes CASSLDRRDKDSGANVLTF.

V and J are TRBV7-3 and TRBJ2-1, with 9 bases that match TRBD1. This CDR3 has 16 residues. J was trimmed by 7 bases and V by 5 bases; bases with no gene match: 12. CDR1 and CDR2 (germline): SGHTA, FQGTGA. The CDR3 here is CASSSTGTGKRNEQFF. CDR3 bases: TGTGCCAGCAGCAGCACCGGGACAGGGAAGAGGAATGAGCAGTTCTTC.

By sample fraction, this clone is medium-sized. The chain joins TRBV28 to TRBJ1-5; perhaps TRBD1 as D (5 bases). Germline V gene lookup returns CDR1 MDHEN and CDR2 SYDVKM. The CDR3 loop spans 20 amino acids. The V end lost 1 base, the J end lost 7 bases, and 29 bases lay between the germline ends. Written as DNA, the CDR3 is TGTGCCAGCAGTTTATCGCCCCGGGGGTTCGGGGCAATTGACGGGCAGCCCCAGCATTTT. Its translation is CASSLSPRGFGAIDGQPQHF.

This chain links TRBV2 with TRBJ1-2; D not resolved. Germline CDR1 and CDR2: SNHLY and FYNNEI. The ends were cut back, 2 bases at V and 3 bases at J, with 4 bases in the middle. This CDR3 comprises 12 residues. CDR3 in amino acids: CASSEYHYGYTF. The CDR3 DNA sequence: TGTGCCAGCAGTGAATACCACTATGGCTACACCTTC. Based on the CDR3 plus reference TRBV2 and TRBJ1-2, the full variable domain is EPEVTQTPSHQVTQMGQEVILRCVPISNHLYFYWYRQILGQKVEFLVSFYNNEISEKSEIFDDQFSVERPDGSNFTLKIRSTKLEDSAMYFCASSEYHYGYTFGSGTRLTVV.

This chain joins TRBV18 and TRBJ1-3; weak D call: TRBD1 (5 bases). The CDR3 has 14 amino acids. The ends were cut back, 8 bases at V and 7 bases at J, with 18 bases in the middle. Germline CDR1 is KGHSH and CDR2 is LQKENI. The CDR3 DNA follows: TGTGCCAGCACTCGGGACCACGGGGCGAACACCATATATTTT. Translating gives CASTRDHGANTIYF.

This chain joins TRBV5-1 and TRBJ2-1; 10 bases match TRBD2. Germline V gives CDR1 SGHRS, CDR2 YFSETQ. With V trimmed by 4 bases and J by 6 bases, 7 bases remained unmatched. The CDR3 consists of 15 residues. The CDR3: CASSLGLALLNEQFF. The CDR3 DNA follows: TGCGCCAGCAGCCTGGGACTAGCGCTTCTCAATGAGCAGTTCTTC.

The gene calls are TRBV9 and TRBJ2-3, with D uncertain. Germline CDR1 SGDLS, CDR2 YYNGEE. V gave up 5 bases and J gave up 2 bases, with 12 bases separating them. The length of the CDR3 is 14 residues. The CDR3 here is CASSVRLHTDTQYF. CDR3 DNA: TGTGCCAGCAGTGTTAGACTGCACACAGATACGCAGTATTTT.

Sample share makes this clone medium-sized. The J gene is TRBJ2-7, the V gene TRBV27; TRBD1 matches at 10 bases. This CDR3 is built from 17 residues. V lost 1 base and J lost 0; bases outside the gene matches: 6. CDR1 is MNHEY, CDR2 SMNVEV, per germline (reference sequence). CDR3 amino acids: CASSLLGQGEGSYEQYF. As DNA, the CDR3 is TGTGCCAGCAGTTTATTAGGACAGGGGGAAGGCTCCTACGAGCAGTACTTC.

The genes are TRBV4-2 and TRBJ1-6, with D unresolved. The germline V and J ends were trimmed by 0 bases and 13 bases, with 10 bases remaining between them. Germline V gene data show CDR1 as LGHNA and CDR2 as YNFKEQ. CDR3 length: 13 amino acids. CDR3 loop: CASSQDRLAPLHF. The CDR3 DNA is TGTGCCAGCAGCCAAGATCGTCTCGCTCCCCTCCACTTT.

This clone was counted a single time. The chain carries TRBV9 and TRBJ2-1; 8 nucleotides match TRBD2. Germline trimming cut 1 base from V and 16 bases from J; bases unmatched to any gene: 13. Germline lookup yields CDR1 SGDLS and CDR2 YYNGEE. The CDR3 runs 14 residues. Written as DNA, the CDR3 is TGTGCCAGCAGCGTACAAGGGACGGGGGGGCCGCAATTCTTC. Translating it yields CASSVQGTGGPQFF. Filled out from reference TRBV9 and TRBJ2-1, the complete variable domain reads DSGVTQTPKHLITATGQRVTLRCSPRSGDLSVYWYQQSLDQGLQFLIQYYNGEERAKGNILERFSAQQFPDLHSELNLSSLELGDSALYFCASSVQGTGGPQFFGPGTRLTVL.

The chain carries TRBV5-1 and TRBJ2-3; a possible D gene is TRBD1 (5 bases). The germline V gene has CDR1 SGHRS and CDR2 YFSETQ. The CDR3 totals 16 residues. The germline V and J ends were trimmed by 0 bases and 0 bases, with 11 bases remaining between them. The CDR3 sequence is CASSLAGRASTDTQYF. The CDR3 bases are TGCGCCAGCAGCTTGGCGGGCAGGGCAAGCACAGATACGCAGTATTTT.

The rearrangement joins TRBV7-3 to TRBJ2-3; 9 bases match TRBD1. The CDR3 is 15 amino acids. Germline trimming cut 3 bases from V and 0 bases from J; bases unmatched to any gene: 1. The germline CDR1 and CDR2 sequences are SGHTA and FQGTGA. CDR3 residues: CASSFDRGSTDTQYF. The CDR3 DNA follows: TGTGCCAGCAGCTTCGACAGGGGGAGCACAGATACGCAGTATTTT.

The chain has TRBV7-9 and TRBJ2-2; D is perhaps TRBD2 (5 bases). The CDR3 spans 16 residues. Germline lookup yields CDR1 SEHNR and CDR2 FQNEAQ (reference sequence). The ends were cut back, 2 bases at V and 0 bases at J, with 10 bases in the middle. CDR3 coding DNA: TGTGCCAGCAGCTTAATCAGCGGAGCGAACACCGGGGAGCTGTTTTTT. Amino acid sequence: CASSLISGANTGELFF.

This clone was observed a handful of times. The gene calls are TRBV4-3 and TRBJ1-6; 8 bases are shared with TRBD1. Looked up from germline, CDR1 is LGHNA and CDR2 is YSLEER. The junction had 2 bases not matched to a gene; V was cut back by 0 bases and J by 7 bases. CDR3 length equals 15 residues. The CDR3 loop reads CASSQDHRGNSPLHF. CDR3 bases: TGCGCCAGCAGCCAAGACCACAGGGGGAATTCACCCCTCCACTTT.

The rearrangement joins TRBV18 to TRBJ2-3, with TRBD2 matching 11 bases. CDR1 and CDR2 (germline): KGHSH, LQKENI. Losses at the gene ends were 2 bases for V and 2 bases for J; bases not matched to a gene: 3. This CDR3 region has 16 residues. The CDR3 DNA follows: TGTGCCAGCTCACCAAGGACTAGCGGGTCCACAGATACGCAGTATTTT. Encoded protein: CASSPRTSGSTDTQYF. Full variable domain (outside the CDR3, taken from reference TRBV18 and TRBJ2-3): NAGVMQNPRHLVRRRGQEARLRCSPMKGHSHVYWYRQLPEEGLKFMVYLQKENIIDESGMPKERFSAEFPKEGPSILRIQQVVRGDSAAYFCASSPRTSGSTDTQYFGPGTRLTVL.

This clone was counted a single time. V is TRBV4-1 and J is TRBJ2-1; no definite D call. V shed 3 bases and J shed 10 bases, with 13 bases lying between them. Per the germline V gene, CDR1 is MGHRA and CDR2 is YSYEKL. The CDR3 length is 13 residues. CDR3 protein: CASSQARLGEQFF. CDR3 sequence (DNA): TGCGCCAGCAGCCAGGCCCGACTTGGGGAGCAGTTCTTC.

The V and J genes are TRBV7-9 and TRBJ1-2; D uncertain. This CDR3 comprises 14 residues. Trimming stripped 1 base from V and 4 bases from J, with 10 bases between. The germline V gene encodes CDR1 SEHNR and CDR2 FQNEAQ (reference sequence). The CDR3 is CASSLVVAAYGYTF. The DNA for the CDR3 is TGTGCCAGCAGCTTAGTGGTTGCGGCCTATGGCTACACCTTC.